The clone carrying this T cell receptor beta chain has a handful of counts. Its specificity is unknown. The data stem from a study of response to subunit inactivated influenza vaccine. CDR3 length: 15 amino acids. Deletions cut 0 bases from V and 8 bases from J, with 16 bases between. CDR1 and CDR2 (germline): MNHEY, SVGAGI. Notes on the study in general: Authors suggested each seasonal influenza vaccination recruits few new T cells.

TCRdb reprocessed the RT-PCR reads via MiXCR and lists one record per CDR3 protein. Altogether hundreds of thousands of distinct CDR3 sequences are present, 12% being singletons, with the ten largest covering 7.8%. Sequencing used non-naive T cells sorted from PBMCs, obtained roughly 2 weeks before vaccination. The chain employs TRBV6-5 and TRBJ1-2; D remains unclear. The TCR sequence derives from a man between 50 and 59 years old who received an inactivated influenza vaccine. This CDR3 is CASSYSRASGVGYTF. The CDR3 DNA reads as TGTGCCAGCAGTTACTCGCGGGCATCCGGCGTGGGCTACACCTTC.